Below, 27 T cell receptor beta chains from the same sample are listed, as sequenced in a study of blood T cell repertoires in COVID-19. TCRdb's copy holds only in-frame clones and misses some; the assay was immunoSEQ multiplex PCR. This repertoire shows 150,000 to 200,000 clones, roughly 90% found once; its top ten account for over 15%. The sample comprised peripheral blood. The source of these receptors is a man in his 60s with active or convalescent COVID-19.

J is TRBJ1-1 and V is TRBV6-5, with D possibly being TRBD1 (6 bases). CDR1 and CDR2 (germline): MNHEY, SVGAGI. V lost 7 bases and J lost 6, with 15 bases in between. This CDR3 region has 13 residues. DNA for the CDR3: TGTGCCAGCAAAGAGGGGGTTTGGGCTGAAGCTTTCTTT. Protein product: CASKEGVWAEAFF.

This chain joins TRBV5-1 and TRBJ1-3; the D gene is possibly TRBD1 (6 bases). V lost 1 base, J lost 7 bases, and 12 bases lay in between. The CDR3 is made up of 14 amino acids. Germline V gives CDR1 SGHRS, CDR2 YFSETQ. This CDR3 reads CASSLSSGVNTIYF. CDR3 DNA: TGCGCCAGCAGCTTGAGTTCAGGGGTGAACACCATATATTTT.

The genes are TRBV15 and TRBJ1-6; maybe TRBD1 (6 bases). CDR3 length: 16 amino acids. Germline loops: CDR1 LNHNV, CDR2 YYDKDF (reference sequence). Trimming cost V 3 bases and J 8 bases, with 17 bases left between them. The CDR3 bases are TGTGCCACCAGCAGGGCTAGGGGAAACAGGGATTCACCCCTCCACTTT. As protein: CATSRARGNRDSPLHF.

CDR3 residues: CAWSVGQQNIQYF. In DNA, the CDR3 is TGTGCCTGGAGTGTGGGACAGCAAAACATTCAGTACTTC. V is TRBV30 and J is TRBJ2-4; 7 bases are shared with TRBD1. After removal of 0 bases from V and 5 bases from J, the junction contained 1 base not matched to a gene. Germline V lookup: CDR1 GTSNPN, CDR2 SVGIG (reference sequence). This CDR3 region has 13 residues.

The rearrangement uses TRBV5-1 and TRBJ1-4; D not resolved. Germline CDR1 SGHRS, CDR2 YFSETQ. The CDR3 is 15 amino acids. V was trimmed by 1 base and J by 8 bases, leaving 15 bases between them. CDR3 coding DNA: TGCGCCAGCAGCTTGCAAGGAGGAACTGAAGAAAAACTGTTTTTT. It yields the protein CASSLQGGTEEKLFF.

The CDR3 is CASSIAGQVETQYF. The CDR3 DNA is TGTGCCAGTAGTATAGCCGGACAAGTTGAGACCCAGTACTTC. The J gene is TRBJ2-5, the V gene TRBV19, with D perhaps TRBD1 (5 bases). Germline CDR1 LNHDA, CDR2 SQIVND (reference sequence). The CDR3 has 14 residues. V dropped 1 base and J dropped 5 bases, with 11 bases sitting between them.

The chain couples TRBV4-1 to TRBJ1-2, with D possibly matching TRBD1 (6 bases). The V gene lost 1 base and the J gene lost 7 bases, with 22 bases spanning the gap. This CDR3 has 17 residues. Germline values: CDR1 MGHRA, CDR2 YSYEKL. Here the CDR3 reads CASSQVLVKGGGSGYTF. Written as DNA, the CDR3 is TGCGCCAGCAGCCAAGTCTTGGTAAAAGGCGGGGGCTCTGGCTACACCTTC.

The J gene is TRBJ2-7, the V gene TRBV10-3; maybe TRBD2 (6 bases). The V gene lost 2 bases and the J gene lost 5 bases, with 19 bases spanning the gap. The CDR3 is 16 residues long. CDR1 and CDR2 from the germline V gene are ENHRY and SYGVKD. The CDR3 sequence: CAISEGAGQGKNEQYF. DNA of the CDR3: TGTGCCATCAGTGAGGGGGCGGGGCAGGGTAAGAACGAGCAGTACTTC.

The V gene is TRBV19, the J gene TRBJ2-5, with D possibly being TRBD1 (5 bases). The germline V gene has CDR1 LNHDA and CDR2 SQIVND (reference sequence). Trimming shortened V by 5 bases and J by 1 base, and 11 bases separated the two germline ends. There are 14 residues in the CDR3. The CDR3 loop reads CASSPTVSQETQYF. CDR3 bases: TGTGCCAGTAGTCCGACAGTCTCCCAAGAGACCCAGTACTTC.

The chain joins TRBV19 to TRBJ1-2, with 9 bases identical to TRBD1. This CDR3 region has 14 residues. V trimming: 7 bases; J trimming: 8 bases; junction bases outside the gene matches: 11. Germline V gene lookup returns CDR1 LNHDA and CDR2 SQIVND (reference sequence). The CDR3 sequence is CASTDRGQGSGYTF. The CDR3 DNA is TGTGCCAGTACGGATCGGGGACAGGGTTCCGGCTACACCTTC.

V is TRBV29-1 and J is TRBJ2-2, with D possibly being TRBD2 (6 bases). CDR3 length equals 14 residues. The germline CDR1 and CDR2 sequences are SQVTM and ANQGSEA. V was pared by 3 bases and J by 3 bases, with 11 bases between. The CDR3 protein is CSVDTGTHTGELFF. In DNA form, the CDR3 reads TGCAGCGTTGATACCGGGACTCACACCGGGGAGCTGTTTTTT.

This chain joins TRBV5-4 and TRBJ2-3, with 7 bases that match TRBD1. The CDR3 totals 15 residues. The J segment lost 2 bases and the V segment lost 4 bases, leaving 7 bases of the junction unmatched. Germline CDR1 reads SGHNT; CDR2 reads YYREEE (reference sequence). The CDR3 spells CASSPGGPLTDTQYF. CDR3 in DNA: TGTGCCAGCAGCCCAGGGGGACCCCTCACAGATACGCAGTATTTT.

J is TRBJ1-3 and V is TRBV4-2; no clear D. The CDR3 extends over 15 amino acids. V dropped 0 bases and J dropped 0 bases, with 6 bases sitting between them. In germline, CDR1 is LGHNA, CDR2 YNFKEQ. In DNA, the CDR3 is TGTGCCAGCAGCCAAGAGGGCCTCTCTGGAAACACCATATATTTT. Translated, it gives CASSQEGLSGNTIYF.

V gene TRBV27 combines with J gene TRBJ2-7, with TRBD2 identical over 7 bases. CDR3 length: 16 amino acids. Per germline, CDR1 MNHEY and CDR2 SMNVEV (reference sequence). Trimming took 5 bases from V and 4 from J; bases not matched to a gene: 14. CDR3 nucleotides: TGTGCCAGCAGTCCGACTTTTGGAGCGGGAAGGTACGAGCAGTACTTC. It translates to CASSPTFGAGRYEQYF.

The chain employs TRBV6-5 and TRBJ2-1, with D possibly matching TRBD1 (6 bases). The CDR3 extends over 13 amino acids. Trimming removed 2 bases from V and 9 bases from J, with 11 bases in between. The germline gives CDR1 MNHEY, CDR2 SVGAGI. CDR3: CASSYGQGTEQFF. In DNA, the CDR3 is TGTGCCAGCAGTTACGGGCAGGGGACTGAGCAGTTCTTC.

V and J are TRBV5-4 and TRBJ1-1, with D uncertain. This CDR3 contains 12 residues. Looked up from germline, CDR1 is SGHNT and CDR2 is YYREEE (reference sequence). The V end was cut by 2 bases, the J end by 7 bases, with 9 bases between. CDR3 region: CASSFEQYEAFF. In nucleotides, the CDR3 is TGTGCCAGCAGCTTCGAACAGTATGAAGCTTTCTTT.

V usage is TRBV7-9 and J usage is TRBJ1-6; 8 bases are shared with TRBD1. CDR3 size: 16 residues. V trimming: 6 bases; J trimming: 6 bases; junction bases outside the gene matches: 10. Germline V CDR1 and CDR2: SEHNR, FQNEAQ (reference sequence). The CDR3 DNA sequence: TGTGCCAGCAGTTCAGGACAGGGCTCTGGTAATTCACCCCTCCACTTT. As protein: CASSSGQGSGNSPLHF.

This clone was seen a handful of times. The genes are TRBV3-1 (or the pseudogene TRBV3-2) and TRBJ1-4; D gene ambiguous. With 1 base removed from V and 0 bases from J, the gap between germline ends came to 9 bases. The length of the CDR3 is 16 residues. From germline, CDR1 is LGHDT and CDR2 YNNKEL (reference sequence). CDR3 in amino acids: CASSQGGRTTNEKLFF. The CDR3, as DNA: TGTGCCAGCAGCCAAGGTGGCAGGACAACTAATGAAAAACTGTTTTTT.

The chain combines TRBV7-9 with TRBJ2-1, with a tentative D call TRBD2 (7 bases). V lost 8 bases to trimming and J lost 0 bases, with 14 bases between them. Germline V gene sequence: CDR1 SEHNR, CDR2 FQNEAQ (reference sequence). The CDR3 has 15 amino acids. The CDR3 region has the DNA TGTGCCAGCGTGGGGGGCGGGAGCTCCTACAATGAGCAGTTCTTC. The encoded protein is CASVGGGSSYNEQFF.

The CDR3 loop is CSASQSTGGDYEQYF. CDR3 in DNA: TGCAGTGCTAGTCAATCGACAGGGGGGGACTACGAGCAGTACTTC. The chain joins TRBV20-1 to TRBJ2-7, with 9 nucleotides matching TRBD1. Germline V lookup: CDR1 DFQATT, CDR2 SNEGSKA (reference sequence). After removal of 3 bases from V and 3 bases from J, the junction contained 9 bases not matched to a gene. There are 15 residues in the CDR3.

This chain uses TRBV18 with TRBJ2-2, with a possible D match to TRBD1 (6 bases). Per germline, CDR1 KGHSH and CDR2 LQKENI. The CDR3 contains 17 residues. V was shortened by 2 bases and J by 4 bases, with 17 bases between the two germline ends. CDR3 loop: CASSPNTGISFTGELFF. Here the CDR3 DNA reads TGTGCCAGCTCACCAAATACAGGGATTTCCTTCACCGGGGAGCTGTTTTTT.

This chain joins TRBV11-2 and TRBJ1-2; possibly TRBD1 for D (5 bases). The CDR3 covers 13 residues. Germline loops: CDR1 SGHAT, CDR2 FQNNGV. With 5 bases removed from V and 8 bases from J, the gap between germline ends came to 15 bases. The CDR3 region has the DNA TGTGCCAGCAGCCTCGGGGGAACGGGAGGCTACACCTTC. Translating gives CASSLGGTGGYTF.

In this sample, this clone turned up once. This rearrangement joins TRBV6-4 to TRBJ1-2, with 12 bases identical to TRBD1. The length of the CDR3 is 16 residues. Germline V CDR1 and CDR2: MRHNA, SNTAGT. The V and J ends lost 0 bases and 6 bases, in that order; junction bases with no gene match: 5. Here the CDR3 DNA reads TGTGCCAGCAGTGACTCGGGACAGGGGGCGGTTGATGGCTACACCTTC. It encodes CASSDSGQGAVDGYTF.

The gene calls are TRBV18 and TRBJ1-5; perhaps TRBD1 as D (5 bases). Germline assignment: CDR1 KGHSH and CDR2 LQKENI. V lost 2 bases and J 3 bases, leaving 14 bases between the germline ends. This CDR3 is 16 amino acids long. The CDR3 DNA sequence: TGTGCCAGCTCACCAGGTTCGTCAGGGAACAATCAGCCCCAGCATTTT. Protein: CASSPGSSGNNQPQHF.

J is TRBJ2-3 and V is TRBV27; TRBD2 aligns across 12 bases. Germline CDR1 is MNHEY and CDR2 is SMNVEV (reference sequence). V trimming: 7 bases; J trimming: 6 bases; junction bases outside the gene matches: 5. The CDR3 loop spans 14 amino acids. CDR3 bases: TGTGCCAGCATGACTAGCGGGAGTTTGGATACGCAGTATTTT. This encodes CASMTSGSLDTQYF.

This clone came up a few times. V usage is TRBV10-3 and J usage is TRBJ2-7, with 13 bases matching TRBD2. Germline CDR1 reads ENHRY; CDR2 reads SYGVKD. J lost 7 bases, V lost 2 bases, and 11 bases had no gene match. There are 17 residues in the CDR3. CDR3: CAISEKERLAGGWEQYF. CDR3 coding DNA: TGTGCCATCAGTGAGAAAGAGAGACTAGCGGGAGGTTGGGAGCAGTACTTC.

This clone has a single count. The rearrangement joins TRBV2 to TRBJ1-1, with D tentatively TRBD1 (5 bases). Trimming stripped 4 bases from V and 4 bases from J, with 13 bases between. The CDR3 spans 14 residues. Looked up from germline, CDR1 is SNHLY and CDR2 is FYNNEI. CDR3 sequence reads: CASSVRQGTTEAFF. The CDR3 DNA reads as TGTGCCAGCAGTGTCAGGCAGGGCACCACTGAAGCTTTCTTT.